The 23 T cell receptor beta chains below come from one sample, sequenced in a study of patients and donors after allogeneic stem cell transplantation. One entry per CDR3 protein results from TCRdb running MiXCR on the RT-PCR reads. The sample has about 70,000 distinct CDR3 sequences, about 30% seen once. Sequencing was performed on blood, either unsorted or a sorted T cell fraction (not recorded which). The receptors were gathered from a human donor who was either an allogeneic HSCT recipient or a stem cell or donor lymphocyte infusion donor (not recorded which). It is not recorded whose cells these are; they may come from a transplant donor.

The genes are TRBV12-3 or TRBV12-4 and TRBJ2-7, with 9 bases identical to TRBD2. This CDR3 has 15 residues. V was clipped by 4 bases and J by 0 bases; unmatched bases: 4. This CDR3 reads CASSSQRGASYEQYF. Written as DNA, the CDR3 is TGTGCCAGCAGTTCACAGCGGGGGGCCTCCTACGAGCAGTACTTC.

The rearrangement uses TRBV25-1 and TRBJ2-5, with D maybe TRBD2 (6 bases). V dropped 8 bases and J dropped 9 bases, with 10 bases sitting between them. Germline CDR1 and CDR2: MGHDK and SYGVNS. The CDR3 spans 10 residues. CDR3 region: CASGGGAQYF. CDR3 sequence (DNA): TGTGCCAGCGGAGGCGGGGCCCAGTACTTC.

This chain connects TRBV5-8 to TRBJ1-2; possibly TRBD1 for D (6 bases). Germline lookup yields CDR1 SGHTS and CDR2 YDEGEE. This CDR3 spans 15 amino acids. The V and J ends lost 1 base and 6 bases respectively, with 16 bases between them. CDR3 DNA: TGTGCCAGCAGCTTGCGGAACAGGGAGGTGGATGGCTACACCTTC. It is translated as CASSLRNREVDGYTF.

V usage is TRBV20-1 and J usage is TRBJ1-1; D possibly corresponds to TRBD1 (6 bases). Germline loops: CDR1 DFQATT, CDR2 SNEGSKA (reference sequence). Trimming cost V 3 bases and J 5 bases, with 10 bases left between them. The CDR3 is 12 residues long. CDR3 DNA sequence: TGCAGTGCTAGGAGGGGGGGAACTGAAGCTTTCTTT. Translation: CSARRGGTEAFF.

The rearrangement joins TRBV7-9 to TRBJ2-3, with 7 bases that match TRBD1. Trimming at V came to 1 base and at J to 1 base, leaving 5 bases not matched to a gene. CDR1 and CDR2 from the germline V gene are SEHNR and FQNEAQ (reference sequence). The CDR3 totals 16 residues. In DNA form, the CDR3 reads TGTGCCAGCAGCTTAGGGACAGGAACCCGCACAGATACGCAGTATTTT. It specifies CASSLGTGTRTDTQYF.

The chain links TRBV19 to TRBJ2-5, with D possibly being TRBD1 (6 bases). With 0 bases removed from V and 7 bases from J, the gap between germline ends came to 18 bases. The CDR3 consists of 16 residues. From germline, CDR1 is LNHDA and CDR2 SQIVND (reference sequence). CDR3 region: CASSIDPGHLRGTQYF. The CDR3 region has the DNA TGTGCCAGTAGTATAGATCCGGGACACCTTCGAGGGACCCAGTACTTC.

The rearrangement joins TRBV3-1 to TRBJ2-5; the D is unclear. Germline CDR1 LGHDT, CDR2 YNNKEL (reference sequence). The germline V and J ends were trimmed by 9 bases and 2 bases, with 16 bases remaining between them. The CDR3 extends over 14 amino acids. CDR3 coding DNA: TGTGCCAGTACAGATTACGGCACGCAAGAGACCCAGTACTTC. Amino acids: CASTDYGTQETQYF.

The chain joins TRBV7-6 to TRBJ2-6; D remains ambiguous. The CDR3 totals 14 residues. Per germline, CDR1 SGHVS and CDR2 FNYEAQ. Trimming cost V 1 base and J 3 bases, with 4 bases left between them. The CDR3 coding sequence is TGTGCCAGCAGCTTAGTGGTTGGGGCCAACGTCCTGACTTTC. Its translation is CASSLVVGANVLTF. The full variable domain, with the rest looked up from reference TRBV7-6 and TRBJ2-6, is GAGVSQSPRYKVTKRGQDVALRCDPISGHVSLYWYRQALGQGPEFLTYFNYEAQQDKSGLPNDRFSAERPEGSISTLTIQRTEQRDSAMYRCASSLVVGANVLTFGAGSRLTVL.

In this sample, this clonotype turned up a few times. The genes are TRBV5-1 and TRBJ2-2, with 7 bases fitting TRBD1. Germline CDR1 and CDR2: SGHRS and YFSETQ. The length of the CDR3 is 14 residues. The J segment lost 4 bases and the V segment lost 3 bases, leaving 3 bases of the junction unmatched. This chain's CDR3 is CASSSTGVTGELFF. The DNA for the CDR3 is TGCGCCAGCAGCTCCACAGGGGTCACCGGGGAGCTGTTTTTT.

This sequence joins TRBV6-4 and TRBJ2-3; D gene unclear. Per the germline V gene, CDR1 is MRHNA and CDR2 is SNTAGT. Trimming removed 4 bases from V and 1 base from J, with 15 bases in between. The CDR3 covers 16 residues. The CDR3 DNA sequence: TGTGCCAGCAGTGCTATAGGTACTCTTGGCACAGATACGCAGTATTTT. It yields the protein CASSAIGTLGTDTQYF.

This sequence joins TRBV30 and TRBJ1-1; the D gene is possibly TRBD1 (5 bases). V was pared by 7 bases and J by 6 bases, with 12 bases between. CDR1 is GTSNPN and CDR2 is SVGIG in the germline V gene (reference sequence). The CDR3 sequence is 11 residues long. CDR3 sequence reads: CASVDSPEAFF. The CDR3 nucleotides read TGTGCCTCCGTTGACAGCCCTGAAGCTTTCTTT.

The rearrangement joins TRBV29-1 to TRBJ2-1, with D uncertain. The CDR3 runs to 12 residues. Germline values: CDR1 SQVTM, CDR2 ANQGSEA. The V gene lost 7 bases and the J gene lost 7 bases, with 14 bases spanning the gap. CDR3 in DNA: TGCAGCGCCTACCCCTCCCGTAATGAGCAGTTCTTC. Its translation: CSAYPSRNEQFF.

At least ten counts were recorded for this clonotype. The V and J genes are TRBV5-1 and TRBJ2-7; D gene unclear. The V gene lost 0 bases and the J gene lost 3 bases, with 4 bases spanning the gap. The germline V gene encodes CDR1 SGHRS and CDR2 YFSETQ. The length of the CDR3 is 12 residues. CDR3 loop: CASSLVGYEQYF. CDR3 in DNA: TGCGCCAGCAGCTTGGTAGGCTACGAGCAGTACTTC. Using reference TRBV5-1 and TRBJ2-7 for the parts outside the CDR3, the full variable domain is KAGVTQTPRYLIKTRGQQVTLSCSPISGHRSVSWYQQTPGQGLQFLFEYFSETQRNKGNFPGRFSGRQFSNSRSEMNVSTLELGDSALYLCASSLVGYEQYFGPGTRLTVT.

This clonotype appeared a few times. The rearrangement links TRBV10-3 to TRBJ1-5; 10 bases match TRBD1. In germline, CDR1 is ENHRY, CDR2 SYGVKD. With V trimmed by 0 bases and J by 3 bases, 17 bases remained unmatched. The length of the CDR3 is 21 residues. The CDR3 sequence: CAISESLGVSRDRGDNQPQHF. The DNA for the CDR3 is TGTGCCATCAGTGAGTCGCTCGGGGTCAGTCGGGACAGGGGAGACAATCAGCCCCAGCATTTT.

There are many counts of this clonotype. This chain uses TRBV9 with TRBJ2-6; D not certain. Between the trimmed V and J ends, which lost 1 base and 0 bases, there was a span of 8 bases. The length of the CDR3 is 16 residues. CDR1 and CDR2 (germline): SGDLS, YYNGEE. CDR3: CASSVTVDSGANVLTF. As DNA, the CDR3 is TGTGCCAGCAGCGTAACAGTTGACTCTGGGGCCAACGTCCTGACTTTC.

This clonotype came up a few times. The genes are TRBV6-5 and TRBJ2-2; no clear D gene. V was shortened by 7 bases and J by 0 bases, with 6 bases between the two germline ends. The germline CDR1 and CDR2 sequences are MNHEY and SVGAGI. The CDR3 spans 13 residues. The CDR3 reads CASKESNTGELFF. DNA for the CDR3: TGTGCCAGCAAGGAATCGAACACCGGGGAGCTGTTTTTT.

The rearrangement joins TRBV7-2 to TRBJ2-5, with D perhaps matching TRBD1 or TRBD2 (6 bases each). The germline CDR1 and CDR2 sequences are SGHTA and FQGNSA. Deletions cut 3 bases from V and 1 base from J, with 18 bases between. The CDR3 sequence is 17 residues long. In nucleotides, the CDR3 is TGTGCCAGCAGCTTGATCTTCGGGGGCAGCCTCCAAGAGACCCAGTACTTC. As protein: CASSLIFGGSLQETQYF.

V usage is TRBV9 and J usage is TRBJ1-2; D unclear. The CDR3 is 11 amino acids. From germline, CDR1 is SGDLS and CDR2 YYNGEE. Trimming took off 0 bases at V and 4 bases at J, with 1 base between the two ends. CDR3 residues: CASSVGYGYTF. CDR3 in DNA: TGTGCCAGCAGCGTAGGCTATGGCTACACCTTC.

This clonotype was counted ten times or more. The V gene is TRBV3-1, the J gene TRBJ1-2, with no clear D. The CDR3 runs 14 residues. Trimming left V 4 bases short and J 8 bases short, with 17 bases between. Per the germline V gene, CDR1 is LGHDT and CDR2 is YNNKEL (reference sequence). The CDR3 protein is CASSLSPNTWGYTF. CDR3 nucleotides: TGTGCCAGCAGCCTCAGTCCGAATACTTGGGGCTACACCTTC.

The chain links TRBV9 to TRBJ2-7, with a weak D call TRBD2 (6 bases). This CDR3 comprises 14 residues. V dropped 0 bases and J dropped 1 base, with 8 bases sitting between them. Per the germline V gene, CDR1 is SGDLS and CDR2 is YYNGEE. The chain's CDR3 is CASSVGLVSYEQYF. The CDR3 DNA follows: TGTGCCAGCAGCGTAGGACTAGTGTCCTACGAGCAGTACTTC.

This clonotype was detected a few times. The chain has TRBV14 and TRBJ2-3; D is perhaps TRBD1 or TRBD2 (5 bases each). CDR3 length: 15 amino acids. Germline V gene sequence: CDR1 SGHDN, CDR2 FVKESK. Trimming removed 5 bases from V and 3 bases from J, with 15 bases in between. CDR3 sequence (DNA): TGTGCCAGCAGCACCGGGACCCTGCTAACAGATACGCAGTATTTT. It specifies CASSTGTLLTDTQYF.

This rearrangement joins TRBV20-1 to TRBJ1-2; D unclear. The V end was cut by 3 bases, the J end by 7 bases, with 9 bases between. CDR3 length: 11 amino acids. Germline V gives CDR1 DFQATT, CDR2 SNEGSKA (reference sequence). The CDR3 nucleotides are TGCAGTGCTAGGGAGATTGGTGGCTACACCTTC. As protein: CSAREIGGYTF.

The chain carries TRBV4-1 and TRBJ2-7; TRBD1 matches at 7 bases. The CDR3 consists of 14 residues. Germline trimming cut 4 bases from V and 5 bases from J; bases unmatched to any gene: 8. Germline V lookup: CDR1 MGHRA, CDR2 YSYEKL. The CDR3 DNA is TGCGCCAGCAGCCCCCGACAGGGTGGCCACGAGCAGTACTTC. Encoded protein: CASSPRQGGHEQYF.